A single sample is the source of the 30 T cell receptor beta chains below, sequenced in a study of cytomegalovirus exposure and HLA in healthy donors. PCR primers comprised 60 Vbeta and 13 Jbeta primers. Some clones are missing from TCRdb's copy, which holds only in-frame ones; the method was immunoSEQ multiplex PCR. Among around 220,000 clones listed, about three quarters were seen once. Sequenced input: PBMCs. The receptors derive from a man aged 18 to 29 in good health and CMV-seronegative.

The CDR3 bases are TGTGCCAGCAGCACCCGGGGGCGACAGGGGGTCGCTGGGGCCAACGTCCTGACTTTC. It translates to CASSTRGRQGVAGANVLTF. V usage is TRBV7-2 and J usage is TRBJ2-6, with TRBD1 matching 9 bases. V trimming: 5 bases; J trimming: 2 bases; junction bases outside the gene matches: 13. The germline V gene has CDR1 SGHTA and CDR2 FQGNSA. CDR3 length: 19 residues. The full variable domain, completed using reference TRBV7-2 and TRBJ2-6, is GAGVSQSPSNKVTEKGKDVELRCDPISGHTALYWYRQSLGQGLEFLIYFQGNSAPDKSGLPSDRFSAERTGGSVSTLTIQRTQQEDSAVYLCASSTRGRQGVAGANVLTFGAGSRLTVL.

This chain connects TRBV4-2 to TRBJ2-7, with D perhaps matching TRBD1 (6 bases). Trimming cost V 3 bases and J 0 bases, with 12 bases left between them. The germline gives CDR1 LGHNA, CDR2 YNFKEQ. The CDR3 has 15 amino acids. The CDR3 region is CASSQGIGGSYEQYF. The CDR3 DNA reads as TGTGCCAGCAGCCAGGGTATAGGGGGCTCCTACGAGCAGTACTTC.

J is TRBJ1-2 and V is TRBV29-1; 8 bases map to TRBD1. CDR1 SQVTM and CDR2 ANQGSEA come from the germline V gene. This CDR3 is built from 13 residues. The V and J ends lost 4 bases and 1 base, in that order; junction bases with no gene match: 2. The CDR3 DNA reads TGCAGCGTTGGGACAGGGATTAACTATGGCTACACCTTC. This sequence encodes CSVGTGINYGYTF.

This chain joins TRBV7-9 and TRBJ2-1; D gene uncertain. The V end lost 8 bases, the J end lost 9 bases, and 8 bases lay between the germline ends. The CDR3 is made up of 10 amino acids. Germline V CDR1 and CDR2: SEHNR, FQNEAQ (reference sequence). The CDR3: CASGGSEQFF. As DNA, the CDR3 is TGTGCCAGCGGCGGCAGTGAGCAGTTCTTC.

The genes are TRBV5-1 and TRBJ2-1; 11 bases match TRBD2. Germline V CDR1 and CDR2: SGHRS, YFSETQ. The CDR3 has 16 amino acids. V was clipped by 4 bases and J by 9 bases; unmatched bases: 12. In nucleotides, the CDR3 is TGCGCCAGCAGCCCCACCGGGACTAGCGGCGGGGCTGAGCAGTTCTTC. It encodes CASSPTGTSGGAEQFF.

V and J are TRBV9 and TRBJ1-6, with 7 bases aligning to TRBD1. V dropped 3 bases and J dropped 5; count of bases not matched to a gene: 8. Germline V gives CDR1 SGDLS, CDR2 YYNGEE. CDR3 length: 16 amino acids. DNA for the CDR3: TGTGCCAGCAGCGCAAGGGACAGACGAGATAATTCACCCCTCCACTTT. Amino acids: CASSARDRRDNSPLHF.

The rearrangement links TRBV25-1 to TRBJ1-1; D remains unclear. V dropped 1 base and J dropped 0 bases, with 15 bases sitting between them. CDR3 length: 17 residues. The germline V gene has CDR1 MGHDK and CDR2 SYGVNS. CDR3: CASSELNGSGMNTEAFF. Here the CDR3 DNA reads TGTGCCAGCAGTGAATTGAATGGGTCCGGGATGAACACTGAAGCTTTCTTT.

The rearrangement joins TRBV2 to TRBJ1-1; D possibly corresponds to TRBD1 (6 bases). Germline-derived CDR1 and CDR2 are SNHLY and FYNNEI. The V end was cut by 7 bases, the J end by 1 base, with 16 bases between. The CDR3 totals 15 residues. The CDR3 DNA sequence: TGTGCCAGCATTTTCGCCGGGACATCGAACACTGAAGCTTTCTTT. Protein product: CASIFAGTSNTEAFF.

CDR3 nucleotides: TGTGCCAGTAGTATAGACCTTGACAGGGACGAGCAGTACTTC. This sequence encodes CASSIDLDRDEQYF. The rearrangement links TRBV19 to TRBJ2-7; 7 nucleotides match TRBD1. V lost 0 bases, J lost 5 bases, and 4 bases stayed unmatched. The CDR3 contains 14 residues. Germline V gives CDR1 LNHDA, CDR2 SQIVND (reference sequence).

This sequence joins TRBV29-1 and TRBJ1-1; 7 bases match TRBD1. Germline V gene lookup returns CDR1 SQVTM and CDR2 ANQGSEA. This CDR3 contains 16 residues. Germline trimming cut 0 bases from V and 4 bases from J; bases unmatched to any gene: 11. The CDR3 DNA sequence: TGCAGCGTTGAAGAGTCTGCGGCCAGGGGGGTCACTGAAGCTTTCTTT. This codes for CSVEESAARGVTEAFF.

The chain uses TRBV28 and TRBJ2-7; D may be TRBD2 (5 bases). The CDR3 covers 15 residues. V was clipped by 5 bases and J by 3 bases, with 17 bases between them. CDR1 is MDHEN and CDR2 is SYDVKM in the germline V gene. CDR3 region: CASSHPRTGSYEQYF. The DNA for the CDR3 is TGTGCCAGCAGTCACCCGAGGACGGGAAGCTACGAGCAGTACTTC. Using reference TRBV28 and TRBJ2-7 for the parts outside the CDR3, the full variable domain is DVKVTQSSRYLVKRTGEKVFLECVQDMDHENMFWYRQDPGLGLRLIYFSYDVKMKEKGDIPEGYSVSREKKERFSLILESASTNQTSMYLCASSHPRTGSYEQYFGPGTRLTVT.

V gene TRBV4-3 combines with J gene TRBJ2-2, with 9 nucleotides matching TRBD2. The junction had 11 bases not matched to a gene; V was cut back by 1 base and J by 5 bases. CDR1 and CDR2 (germline): LGHNA, YSLEER. This CDR3 is built from 18 residues. For the CDR3, the DNA is TGCGCCAGCAGCCAAGTGCGGGAGGGCCGGATTGGTACCGGGGAGCTGTTTTTT. It encodes CASSQVREGRIGTGELFF.

The chain joins TRBV7-9 to TRBJ1-1; 8 nucleotides line up with TRBD1. This CDR3 contains 15 residues. In germline, CDR1 is SEHNR, CDR2 FQNEAQ (reference sequence). V shed 3 bases and J 0 bases; nucleotides not matched to a gene: 3. The CDR3 sequence is CASSLEQGVNTEAFF. The CDR3 coding sequence is TGTGCCAGCAGCTTGGAACAGGGGGTGAACACTGAAGCTTTCTTT.

The chain links TRBV6-5 to TRBJ1-1; tentatively, D is TRBD1 (5 bases). Trimming pared 3 bases from V and 1 base from J, leaving 15 bases between. This CDR3 is 16 amino acids long. Germline assignment: CDR1 MNHEY and CDR2 SVGAGI. The CDR3 loop reads CASSYRAGGSNTEAFF. Here the CDR3 DNA reads TGTGCCAGCAGTTATAGAGCCGGGGGTTCGAACACTGAAGCTTTCTTT.

The rearrangement links TRBV19 to TRBJ1-5, with 7 nucleotides matching TRBD1. The CDR3 is made up of 16 amino acids. CDR1 and CDR2 from the germline V gene are LNHDA and SQIVND (reference sequence). V shed 3 bases and J 2 bases; nucleotides not matched to a gene: 7. The chain's CDR3 is CASSMWQGDGNQPQHF. The CDR3 bases are TGTGCCAGTAGTATGTGGCAGGGGGACGGCAATCAGCCCCAGCATTTT.

The chain employs TRBV11-2 and TRBJ1-2, with 7 nucleotides matching TRBD1. CDR3 size: 15 residues. V lost 3 bases to trimming and J lost 2 bases; unmatched junction nucleotides: 6. Germline CDR1 reads SGHAT; CDR2 reads FQNNGV. The CDR3 DNA is TGTGCCAGCAGCTTCTTTCTGGACAGGAACTATGGCTACACCTTC. Translating it yields CASSFFLDRNYGYTF.

V and J are TRBV30 and TRBJ2-1; the match to TRBD1 covers 12 bases. This CDR3 contains 16 residues. Germline loops: CDR1 GTSNPN, CDR2 SVGIG (reference sequence). The J segment lost 8 bases and the V segment lost 1 base, leaving 9 bases of the junction unmatched. The CDR3 nucleotides read TGTGCCTGGAGTGGGGGGACAGGGGGCTGGATAGATGAGCAGTTCTTC. This codes for CAWSGGTGGWIDEQFF.

This clone appeared once. The genes are TRBV28 and TRBJ2-7; weak D call: TRBD2 (6 bases). This CDR3 spans 14 amino acids. V was clipped by 3 bases and J by 4 bases, with 13 bases between them. Germline V lookup: CDR1 MDHEN, CDR2 SYDVKM. The chain's CDR3 is CASSFGGNLYEQYF. The CDR3, as DNA: TGTGCCAGCAGTTTCGGCGGGAATCTTTACGAGCAGTACTTC.

The genes are TRBV29-1 and TRBJ2-1; no firm D call. The CDR3 spans 14 residues. From germline, CDR1 is SQVTM and CDR2 ANQGSEA. V lost 4 bases and J lost 5, with 15 bases in between. The CDR3 nucleotides read TGCAGCGTTGGTCTGACAATACCTGACAATGAGCAGTTCTTC. This gives the protein CSVGLTIPDNEQFF.

V is TRBV14 and J is TRBJ1-1; a weak D match, TRBD1 (6 bases). Germline values: CDR1 SGHDN, CDR2 FVKESK. Deletions cut 1 base from V and 6 bases from J, with 12 bases between. This CDR3 spans 14 amino acids. CDR3 bases: TGTGCCAGCAGCCAAGCACTGACAGGTCCTGAAGCTTTCTTT. This sequence encodes CASSQALTGPEAFF. Full variable domain (remainder filled in from reference TRBV14 and TRBJ1-1): EAGVTQFPSHSVIEKGQTVTLRCDPISGHDNLYWYRRVMGKEIKFLLHFVKESKQDESGMPNNRFLAERTGGTYSTLKVQPAELEDSGVYFCASSQALTGPEAFFGQGTRLTVV.

The rearrangement joins TRBV9 to TRBJ1-5; 7 nucleotides match TRBD1. Germline assignment: CDR1 SGDLS and CDR2 YYNGEE. With 4 bases clipped from V and 5 bases from J, the junction kept 6 bases outside the gene matches. The CDR3 contains 14 residues. CDR3: CASSLGQADQPQHF. In DNA, the CDR3 is TGTGCCAGCAGCCTCGGACAGGCCGATCAGCCCCAGCATTTT.

This clone was counted once. The CDR3 bases are TGTGCCAGCAGTCCCTGGACAGGGGGGGACACTGAAGCTTTCTTT. Translating it yields CASSPWTGGDTEAFF. The chain recombines TRBV27 with TRBJ1-1, with 10 bases matching TRBD1. Germline assignment: CDR1 MNHEY and CDR2 SMNVEV (reference sequence). The CDR3 covers 15 residues. The ends lost 5 bases at V and 3 bases at J; junction bases unmatched: 6.

This rearrangement joins TRBV19 to TRBJ2-7; D is ambiguous. Germline CDR1 reads LNHDA; CDR2 reads SQIVND (reference sequence). The CDR3 has 15 amino acids. Trimming cost V 6 bases and J 3 bases, with 18 bases left between them. In DNA form, the CDR3 reads TGTGCCAGTAGCGTGTGGCTAGAAACCCGCTACGAGCAGTACTTC. This encodes CASSVWLETRYEQYF.

The J gene is TRBJ2-1, the V gene TRBV2; D possibly corresponds to TRBD1 (5 bases). V was clipped by 2 bases and J by 7 bases, with 9 bases between them. The CDR3 is 13 residues long. Germline V gene lookup returns CDR1 SNHLY and CDR2 FYNNEI. The CDR3 loop reads CASSEQGENEQFF. The CDR3 nucleotides are TGTGCCAGCAGTGAACAGGGCGAAAATGAGCAGTTCTTC.

This rearrangement joins TRBV28 to TRBJ2-7; 8 bases match TRBD1. The CDR3 has 15 amino acids. V shed 5 bases and J 0 bases; nucleotides not matched to a gene: 6. The germline V gene encodes CDR1 MDHEN and CDR2 SYDVKM. Here the CDR3 reads CASSMTTGVSYEQYF. Here the CDR3 DNA reads TGTGCCAGCAGTATGACGACAGGGGTCTCCTACGAGCAGTACTTC.

The chain is built from TRBV27 and TRBJ1-1; D gene ambiguous. Trimming took off 2 bases at V and 1 base at J, with 8 bases between the two ends. Germline V gene sequence: CDR1 MNHEY, CDR2 SMNVEV (reference sequence). The CDR3 spans 14 residues. The CDR3 is CASSLSPGNTEAFF. The CDR3 DNA follows: TGTGCCAGCAGTTTAAGCCCGGGGAACACTGAAGCTTTCTTT.

The CDR3 DNA follows: TGCGCCAGCAGCTTGGGGGCAGGGGGAAGTGGTGAGCAGTACTTC. Translated: CASSLGAGGSGEQYF. This chain uses TRBV5-1 with TRBJ2-7; 7 nucleotides align to TRBD1. Germline trimming cut 0 bases from V and 7 bases from J; bases unmatched to any gene: 10. Germline V gene lookup returns CDR1 SGHRS and CDR2 YFSETQ. The CDR3 has 15 amino acids.

This chain uses TRBV7-9 with TRBJ2-7, with 9 nucleotides matching TRBD1. The CDR3 covers 16 residues. Germline trimming cut 5 bases from V and 1 base from J; bases unmatched to any gene: 9. Germline V CDR1 and CDR2: SEHNR, FQNEAQ (reference sequence). The CDR3 DNA reads as TGTGCCAGCAGCCTAGAACCGGGACAGGGTTCCTACGAGCAGTACTTC. This encodes CASSLEPGQGSYEQYF. The variable domain in full, completed from reference TRBV7-9 and TRBJ2-7, reads DTGVSQNPRHKITKRGQNVTFRCDPISEHNRLYWYRQTLGQGPEFLTYFQNEAQLEKSRLLSDRFSAERPKGSFSTLEIQRTEQGDSAMYLCASSLEPGQGSYEQYFGPGTRLTVT.

This clone was recorded a few times. This rearrangement joins TRBV6-5 to TRBJ2-7; D is undetermined. The V and J ends lost 0 bases and 0 bases respectively, with 12 bases between them. Germline V lookup: CDR1 MNHEY, CDR2 SVGAGI. CDR3 length equals 16 residues. In DNA form, the CDR3 reads TGTGCCAGCAGTTACTCGAACCCAGGCGTCTCCTACGAGCAGTACTTC. It codes for CASSYSNPGVSYEQYF.

The chain joins TRBV28 to TRBJ2-1; D is perhaps TRBD1 (5 bases). In germline, CDR1 is MDHEN, CDR2 SYDVKM. The CDR3 is made up of 15 amino acids. Trimming removed 2 bases at V and 4 bases at J, with 12 bases between. In DNA, the CDR3 is TGTGCCAGCAGTTTAAGATTGGGGCAGTACAATGAGCAGTTCTTC. Amino acid sequence: CASSLRLGQYNEQFF.